This T cell receptor beta chain is drawn from a study of T cells in Graves' hyperthyroidism and ophthalmopathy. Study-level background: At initial diagnosis, before any treatment had begun, peripheral blood was obtained.

Participants, patients aged 18 to 65, had newly diagnosed hyperthyroidism with a duration under 2 months. The sample holds many counts of this clonotype. The antigen is undetermined. Study-level points and caveats: In the blood, most expanded thyroid clonotypes above 0.001 appeared as well.

Deletions cut 5 bases from V and 0 bases from J, with 11 bases between. Germline V gene lookup returns CDR1 SGHAT and CDR2 FQNNGV. The CDR3 is made up of 15 amino acids. TCR beta CDR3 region amplification was performed from RNA transcripts. Researchers ran a first-round RT-PCR on the TCR CDR3 using the HTBI primer set. One entry per CDR3 protein, called by TCRdb with MiXCR from the multiplex PCR reads. The data contain nearly 600,000 distinct CDR3 sequences, more than 11% of them singletons. V usage is TRBV11-2 and J usage is TRBJ2-1; D possibly matches TRBD1 or TRBD2 (5 bases each). Sequenced material: blood. The receptor was isolated from a young woman with Graves' hyperthyroidism that later progressed to Graves' ophthalmopathy. The CDR3 protein is CASSDGTSSYNEQFF. Here the CDR3 DNA reads TGTGCCAGCAGCGACGGGACGAGCTCCTACAATGAGCAGTTCTTC.